One sample yielded the 18 T cell receptor beta chains listed below, sequenced in a study of T cell changes during pregnancy in multiple sclerosis (dated by TCRdb to between 2019 and 2020). Libraries came from the immunoSEQ multiplex PCR assay. TCRdb took this table from immuneACCESS and kept in-frame rearrangements with V and J called. Such tables lack part of the clones; where checked against another copy, unresolved V genes explain under half of the gap, and the rest is unexplained. The sample has 60,000 to 70,000 clones on record, roughly 91% of them singletons. The top ten constitute about 2% of the sample. This specimen was peripheral blood, taken in the third trimester of pregnancy. These receptors originate from a female donor in good health, enrolled as a control in a pregnancy study.

This clone has only one observation. The genes are TRBV11-2 and TRBJ2-7, with 13 bases identical to TRBD2. Germline-derived CDR1 and CDR2 are SGHAT and FQNNGV. With 0 bases clipped from V and 4 bases from J, the junction kept 12 bases outside the gene matches. The CDR3 runs 19 residues. CDR3 protein: CASSLDLGLAGRGVYEQYF. The CDR3 nucleotides read TGTGCCAGCAGCTTAGATTTGGGACTAGCGGGGCGTGGGGTATACGAGCAGTACTTC.

The CDR3 loop reads CASSFTENYGYTF. In nucleotides, the CDR3 is TGTGCCAGCAGCTTCACAGAGAATTATGGCTACACCTTC. The chain carries TRBV7-3 and TRBJ1-2; D call uncertain. Between the trimmed V and J ends, which lost 3 bases and 5 bases, there was a span of 10 bases. CDR1 SGHTA and CDR2 FQGTGA come from the germline V gene. This CDR3 contains 13 residues.

Written as DNA, the CDR3 is TGTGCCAGCAGTTCGCTAGCGGTCTACAATGAGCAGTTCTTC. Protein sequence: CASSSLAVYNEQFF. J is TRBJ2-1 and V is TRBV27; 7 bases match TRBD2. Germline V CDR1 and CDR2: MNHEY, SMNVEV (reference sequence). CDR3 size: 14 residues. Trimming took 4 bases from V and 3 from J; bases not matched to a gene: 3.

This chain links TRBV7-2 with TRBJ1-1; 8 bases match TRBD1. Germline CDR1 reads SGHTA; CDR2 reads FQGNSA. This CDR3 is built from 14 residues. Trimming cost V 7 bases and J 5 bases; bases outside gene matches: 9. The CDR3 region has the DNA TGTGCCAGCACCGTAGACAGGGGCCTAACTGAAGCTTTCTTT. It translates to CASTVDRGLTEAFF. Drawing the rest from reference TRBV7-2 and TRBJ1-1, the complete variable domain is GAGVSQSPSNKVTEKGKDVELRCDPISGHTALYWYRQSLGQGLEFLIYFQGNSAPDKSGLPSDRFSAERTGGSVSTLTIQRTQQEDSAVYLCASTVDRGLTEAFFGQGTRLTVV.

This chain connects TRBV15 to TRBJ1-2, with D possibly TRBD1 on 6 matching bases. V lost 2 bases and J 4 bases, leaving 11 bases between the germline ends. The CDR3 has 14 amino acids. The germline CDR1 and CDR2 sequences are LNHNV and YYDKDF (reference sequence). The CDR3: CATSRQTGIYGYTF. The CDR3 DNA follows: TGTGCCACCAGCAGACAGACAGGTATCTATGGCTACACCTTC.

In DNA, the CDR3 is TGTGCCAGCAGTTTCCAGGCGGGAGCACCCTACAATGAGCAGTTCTTC. It yields the protein CASSFQAGAPYNEQFF. The chain carries TRBV27 and TRBJ2-1, with TRBD2 matching 7 bases. Germline V CDR1 and CDR2: MNHEY, SMNVEV (reference sequence). After removal of 3 bases from V and 2 bases from J, the junction contained 7 bases not matched to a gene. CDR3 length: 16 residues.

The chain combines TRBV18 with TRBJ1-4; 7 bases align to TRBD1. J lost 6 bases, V lost 3 bases, and 10 bases had no gene match. Germline V gene lookup returns CDR1 KGHSH and CDR2 LQKENI. This CDR3 spans 16 amino acids. In DNA, the CDR3 is TGTGCCAGCTCACCTCTGTTGGGACAGTCGTATGAAAAACTGTTTTTT. It specifies CASSPLLGQSYEKLFF.

This chain links TRBV5-4 with TRBJ2-1, with 8 bases lining up with TRBD1. CDR1 is SGHNT and CDR2 is YYREEE in the germline V gene (reference sequence). V lost 4 bases to trimming and J lost 9 bases; unmatched junction nucleotides: 9. The CDR3 contains 14 residues. Here the CDR3 reads CASSKPSGGSEQFF. The CDR3 DNA reads as TGTGCCAGCAGCAAACCGTCAGGGGGCAGTGAGCAGTTCTTC.

This chain links TRBV19 with TRBJ1-5, with D uncertain. Trimming shortened V by 1 base and J by 4 bases, and 11 bases separated the two germline ends. This CDR3 has 15 residues. Germline CDR1 LNHDA, CDR2 SQIVND (reference sequence). The CDR3 bases are TGTGCCAGTAGTATAGCTACAGATCTAAATCAGCCCCAGCATTTT. This codes for CASSIATDLNQPQHF.

With regard to this clone: The germline gene is not matched at one end of the junction; a read error may be the cause. The chain combines TRBV11-2 with TRBJ1-2; D is perhaps TRBD1 (5 bases). The CDR3 has 12 amino acids. Germline-derived CDR1 and CDR2 are SGHAT and FQNNGV. CDR3 sequence (DNA): TGTGCCAGCAGCGTAGACAGCTATGGCTACACCTTC. Translated, it gives CASSVDSYGYTF.

The chain uses TRBV11-1 and TRBJ2-7; D gene unclear. The V end lost 3 bases, the J end lost 0 bases, and 6 bases lay between the germline ends. The CDR3 consists of 13 residues. Per germline, CDR1 SGHAT and CDR2 FQDESV (reference sequence). Here the CDR3 reads CASSLQASYEQYF. DNA for the CDR3: TGTGCCAGCAGCTTGCAGGCCTCCTACGAGCAGTACTTC.

This chain joins TRBV30 and TRBJ2-7; TRBD2 aligns across 11 bases. Germline CDR1 GTSNPN, CDR2 SVGIG (reference sequence). The CDR3 spans 14 residues. Germline trimming cut 3 bases from V and 4 bases from J; bases unmatched to any gene: 5. The CDR3 reads CAWSRLAGLYEQYF. In nucleotides, the CDR3 is TGTGCCTGGAGCCGACTAGCGGGGCTTTACGAGCAGTACTTC. Complete variable domain (other parts from reference TRBV30 and TRBJ2-7): SQTIHQWPATLVQPVGSPLSLECTVEGTSNPNLYWYRQAAGRGLQLLFYSVGIGQISSEVPQNLSASRPQDRQFILSSKKLLLSDSGFYLCAWSRLAGLYEQYFGPGTRLTVT.

The CDR3 here is CASSEALLGGSKQFF. CDR3 in DNA: TGTGCCAGCAGTGAAGCGCTACTGGGAGGGAGTAAGCAGTTCTTC. The chain is built from TRBV2 and TRBJ2-1, with 7 nucleotides matching TRBD2. Losses at the gene ends were 0 bases for V and 11 bases for J; bases not matched to a gene: 10. This CDR3 has 15 amino acids. Germline V lookup: CDR1 SNHLY, CDR2 FYNNEI.

This chain uses TRBV6-5 with TRBJ1-3, with 8 bases fitting TRBD1. The ends lost 2 bases at V and 6 bases at J; junction bases unmatched: 6. Germline V gene data show CDR1 as MNHEY and CDR2 as SVGAGI. The CDR3 extends over 15 amino acids. The CDR3 DNA is TGTGCCAGCAGTTACGGCGACAGGGGCGAAAACACCATATATTTT. It is translated as CASSYGDRGENTIYF.

The CDR3 DNA is TGTGCCAGCAGTGAGGCGGGGTACACAGATACGCAGTATTTT. Protein: CASSEAGYTDTQYF. The chain links TRBV6-1 to TRBJ2-3, with D possibly matching TRBD2 (6 bases). The V gene's germline CDR1 is MNHNS and CDR2 SASEGT. V was trimmed by 3 bases and J by 2 bases, leaving 9 bases between them. The CDR3 is made up of 14 amino acids.

This sequence joins TRBV9 and TRBJ2-3; 7 positions agree with TRBD2. Germline lookup yields CDR1 SGDLS and CDR2 YYNGEE. This CDR3 has 15 amino acids. V was clipped by 2 bases and J by 2 bases; unmatched bases: 5. The CDR3, as DNA: TGTGCCAGCAGCGTGGGGGGGTCTTTCACAGATACGCAGTATTTT. Its protein is CASSVGGSFTDTQYF.

The J gene is TRBJ2-5, the V gene TRBV11-3; D is possibly TRBD2 (5 bases). The CDR3 has 13 residues. V lost 6 bases and J 4 bases, leaving 12 bases between the germline ends. Germline CDR1 SGHNT, CDR2 YENEEA. The CDR3 region is CASSPHEGETQYF. The CDR3 bases are TGTGCCAGCAGTCCTCACGAGGGAGAGACCCAGTACTTC.

Comments on this clone: At one boundary the junction diverges from the germline segment, which might be a read error. The chain couples TRBV7-7 to TRBJ2-5, with D hard to call. Germline CDR1 is SSHAT and CDR2 is FNYEAQ (reference sequence). The CDR3 sequence is 14 residues long. The CDR3 is CASSLGGRQETQYF. For the CDR3, the DNA is TGTGCTAGCAGCTTGGGTGGGCGCCAAGAGACCCAGTACTTC.